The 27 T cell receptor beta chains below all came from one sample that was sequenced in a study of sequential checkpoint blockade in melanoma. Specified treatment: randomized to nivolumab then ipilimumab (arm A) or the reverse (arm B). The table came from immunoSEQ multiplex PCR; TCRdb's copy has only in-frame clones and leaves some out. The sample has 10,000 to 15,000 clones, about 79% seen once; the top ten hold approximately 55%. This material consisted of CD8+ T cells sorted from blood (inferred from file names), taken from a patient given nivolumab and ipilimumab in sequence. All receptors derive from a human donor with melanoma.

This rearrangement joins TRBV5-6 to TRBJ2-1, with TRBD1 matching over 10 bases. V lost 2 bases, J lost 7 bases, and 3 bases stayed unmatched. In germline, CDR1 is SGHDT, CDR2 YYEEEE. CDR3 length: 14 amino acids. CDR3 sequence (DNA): TGTGCCAGCAGCTTTCCGGGACAGGGGAATGAGCAGTTCTTC. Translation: CASSFPGQGNEQFF.

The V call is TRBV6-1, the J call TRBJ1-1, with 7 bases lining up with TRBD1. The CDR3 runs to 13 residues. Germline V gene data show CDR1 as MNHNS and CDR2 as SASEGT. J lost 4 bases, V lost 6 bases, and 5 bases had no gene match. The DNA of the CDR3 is TGTGCCAGCAGCGCTAACAGGGGCACTGAAGCTTTCTTT. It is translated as CASSANRGTEAFF.

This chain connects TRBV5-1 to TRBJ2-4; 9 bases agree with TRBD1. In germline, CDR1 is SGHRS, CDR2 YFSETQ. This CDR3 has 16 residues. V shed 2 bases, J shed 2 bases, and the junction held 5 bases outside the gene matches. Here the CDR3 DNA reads TGCGCCAGCAGCTTTCCGGGACAGGGTCCCAAAAACATTCAGTACTTC. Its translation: CASSFPGQGPKNIQYF.

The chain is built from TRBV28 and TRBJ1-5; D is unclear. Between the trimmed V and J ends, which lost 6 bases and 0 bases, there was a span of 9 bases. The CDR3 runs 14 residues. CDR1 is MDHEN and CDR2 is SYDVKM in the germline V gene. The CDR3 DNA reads TGTGCCAGCAGCCGGGAGTATAGCAATCAGCCCCAGCATTTT. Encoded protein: CASSREYSNQPQHF. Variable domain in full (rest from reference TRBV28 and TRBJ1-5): DVKVTQSSRYLVKRTGEKVFLECVQDMDHENMFWYRQDPGLGLRLIYFSYDVKMKEKGDIPEGYSVSREKKERFSLILESASTNQTSMYLCASSREYSNQPQHFGDGTRLSIL.

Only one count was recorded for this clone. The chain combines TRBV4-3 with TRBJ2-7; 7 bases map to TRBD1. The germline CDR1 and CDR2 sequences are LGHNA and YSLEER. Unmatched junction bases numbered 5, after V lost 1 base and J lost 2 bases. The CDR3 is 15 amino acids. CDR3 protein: CASSQAGTGAYEQYF. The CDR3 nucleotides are TGCGCCAGCAGCCAAGCCGGAACAGGGGCCTACGAGCAGTACTTC.

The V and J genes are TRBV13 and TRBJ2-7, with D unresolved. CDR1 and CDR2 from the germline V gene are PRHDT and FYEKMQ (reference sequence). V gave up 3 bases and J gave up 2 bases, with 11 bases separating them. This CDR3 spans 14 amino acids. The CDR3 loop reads CASSFDGEPYEQYF. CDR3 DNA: TGTGCCAGCAGCTTCGACGGAGAGCCCTACGAGCAGTACTTC.

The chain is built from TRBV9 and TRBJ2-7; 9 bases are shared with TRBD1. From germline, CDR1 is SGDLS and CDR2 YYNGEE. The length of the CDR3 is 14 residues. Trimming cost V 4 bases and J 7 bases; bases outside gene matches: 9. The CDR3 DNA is TGTGCCAGCAGCCCCCCGGGACAGGGAGGGGAGCAGTACTTC. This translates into CASSPPGQGGEQYF. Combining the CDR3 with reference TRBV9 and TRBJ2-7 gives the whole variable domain DSGVTQTPKHLITATGQRVTLRCSPRSGDLSVYWYQQSLDQGLQFLIQYYNGEERAKGNILERFSAQQFPDLHSELNLSSLELGDSALYFCASSPPGQGGEQYFGPGTRLTVT.

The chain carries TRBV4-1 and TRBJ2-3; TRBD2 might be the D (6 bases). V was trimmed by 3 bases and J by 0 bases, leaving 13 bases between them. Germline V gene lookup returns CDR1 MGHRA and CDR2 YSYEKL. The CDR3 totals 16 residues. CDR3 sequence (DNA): TGCGCCAGCAGCCATATAGGGACTGCCAGCACAGATACGCAGTATTTT. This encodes CASSHIGTASTDTQYF.

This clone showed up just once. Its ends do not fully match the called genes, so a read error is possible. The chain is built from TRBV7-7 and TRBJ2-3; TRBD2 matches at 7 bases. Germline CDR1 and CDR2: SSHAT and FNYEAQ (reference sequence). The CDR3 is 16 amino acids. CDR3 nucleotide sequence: TGTGCTAGCAGCGCCCGACTAGCCTCTAGCACAGATACGCAGTATTTT. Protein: CASSARLASSTDTQYF.

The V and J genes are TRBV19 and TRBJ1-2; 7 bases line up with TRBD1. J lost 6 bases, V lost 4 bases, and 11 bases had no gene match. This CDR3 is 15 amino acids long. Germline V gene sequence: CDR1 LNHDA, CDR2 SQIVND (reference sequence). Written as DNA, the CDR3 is TGTGCCAGTAGTAAGCCTCAGGGGGAAGTGGATGGCTACACCTTC. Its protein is CASSKPQGEVDGYTF.

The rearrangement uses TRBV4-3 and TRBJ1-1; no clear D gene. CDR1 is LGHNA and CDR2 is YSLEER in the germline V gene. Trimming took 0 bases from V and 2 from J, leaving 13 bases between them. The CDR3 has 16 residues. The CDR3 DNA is TGCGCCAGCAGCCAAGAAGCGTGGCCTATCAACACTGAAGCTTTCTTT. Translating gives CASSQEAWPINTEAFF.

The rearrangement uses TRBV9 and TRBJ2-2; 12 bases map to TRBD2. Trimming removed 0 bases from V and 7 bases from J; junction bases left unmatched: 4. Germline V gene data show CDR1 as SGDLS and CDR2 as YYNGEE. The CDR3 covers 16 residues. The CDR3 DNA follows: TGTGCCAGCAGCGTAGTGACTAGCGGGAGCCACGGGGAGCTGTTTTTT. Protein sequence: CASSVVTSGSHGELFF.

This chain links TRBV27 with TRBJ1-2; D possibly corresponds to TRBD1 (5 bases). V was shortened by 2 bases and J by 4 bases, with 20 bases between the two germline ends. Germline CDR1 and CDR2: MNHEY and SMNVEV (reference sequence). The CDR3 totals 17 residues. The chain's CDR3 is CASSLIGRGLTGYGYTF. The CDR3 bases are TGTGCCAGCAGTTTAATTGGACGGGGGTTAACTGGCTATGGCTACACCTTC.

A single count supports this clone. CDR3 bases: TGTGCCAGTATCTCCGGGACAGGGGTGGCAAATCAGCCCCAGCATTTT. It encodes CASISGTGVANQPQHF. The chain uses TRBV19 and TRBJ1-5; TRBD1 matches 10 bases. The CDR3 has 16 residues. Germline values: CDR1 LNHDA, CDR2 SQIVND (reference sequence). J was trimmed by 4 bases and V by 7 bases; bases with no gene match: 10. The whole variable domain, remainder taken from reference TRBV19 and TRBJ1-5, is DGGITQSPKYLFRKEGQNVTLSCEQNLNHDAMYWYRQDPGQGLRLIYYSQIVNDFQKGDIAEGYSVSREKKESFPLTVTSAQKNPTAFYLCASISGTGVANQPQHFGDGTRLSIL.

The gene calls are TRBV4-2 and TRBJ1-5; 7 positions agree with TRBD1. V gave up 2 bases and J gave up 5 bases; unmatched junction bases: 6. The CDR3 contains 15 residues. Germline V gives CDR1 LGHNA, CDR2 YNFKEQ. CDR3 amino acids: CASSQSDRADQPQHF. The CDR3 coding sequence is TGTGCCAGCAGCCAATCCGACAGGGCTGATCAGCCCCAGCATTTT.

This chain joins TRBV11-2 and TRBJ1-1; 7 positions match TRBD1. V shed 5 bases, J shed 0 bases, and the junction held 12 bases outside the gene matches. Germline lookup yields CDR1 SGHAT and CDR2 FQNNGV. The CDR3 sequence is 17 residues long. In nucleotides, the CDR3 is TGTGCCAGCAGCCCAGCCCTCGGGACAGCTTTGAACACTGAAGCTTTCTTT. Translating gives CASSPALGTALNTEAFF.

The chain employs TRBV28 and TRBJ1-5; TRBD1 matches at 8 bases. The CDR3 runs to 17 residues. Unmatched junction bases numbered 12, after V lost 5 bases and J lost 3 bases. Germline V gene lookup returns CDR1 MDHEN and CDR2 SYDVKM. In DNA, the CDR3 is TGTGCCAGCAGTCCTCAGGGGGCTATCGTCCCCAATCAGCCCCAGCATTTT. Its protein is CASSPQGAIVPNQPQHF.

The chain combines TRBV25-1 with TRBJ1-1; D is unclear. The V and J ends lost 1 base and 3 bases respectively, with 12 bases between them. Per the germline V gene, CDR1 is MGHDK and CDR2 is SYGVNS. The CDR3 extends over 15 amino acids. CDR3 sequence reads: CASSEWKTGYTEAFF. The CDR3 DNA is TGTGCCAGCAGTGAATGGAAGACGGGGTACACTGAAGCTTTCTTT.

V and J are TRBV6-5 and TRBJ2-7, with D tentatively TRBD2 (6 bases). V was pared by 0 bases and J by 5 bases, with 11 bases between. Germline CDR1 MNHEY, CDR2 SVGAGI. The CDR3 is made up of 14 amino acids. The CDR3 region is CASSYSGGDHEQYF. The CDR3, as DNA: TGTGCCAGCAGTTACTCGGGCGGGGACCACGAGCAGTACTTC.

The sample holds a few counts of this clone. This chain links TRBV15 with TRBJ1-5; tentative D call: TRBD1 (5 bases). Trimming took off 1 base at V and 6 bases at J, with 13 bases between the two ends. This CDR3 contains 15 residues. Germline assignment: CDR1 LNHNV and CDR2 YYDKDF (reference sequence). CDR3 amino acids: CATSRGQGGPQPQHF. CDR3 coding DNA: TGTGCCACCAGCAGAGGGCAGGGTGGGCCTCAGCCCCAGCATTTT.

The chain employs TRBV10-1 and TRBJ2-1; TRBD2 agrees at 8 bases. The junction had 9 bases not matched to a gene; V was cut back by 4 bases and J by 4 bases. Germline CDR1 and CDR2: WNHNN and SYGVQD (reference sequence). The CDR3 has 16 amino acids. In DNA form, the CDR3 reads TGCGCCAGCAGTGCCTTTAGCGGGGAACCATACAATGAGCAGTTCTTC. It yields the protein CASSAFSGEPYNEQFF.

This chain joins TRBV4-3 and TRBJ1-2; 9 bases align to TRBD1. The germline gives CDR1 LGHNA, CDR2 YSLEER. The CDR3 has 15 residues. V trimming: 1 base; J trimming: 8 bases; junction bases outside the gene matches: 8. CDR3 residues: CASSQVTGGRKGYTF. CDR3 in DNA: TGCGCCAGCAGCCAAGTGACAGGGGGAAGGAAAGGCTACACCTTC.

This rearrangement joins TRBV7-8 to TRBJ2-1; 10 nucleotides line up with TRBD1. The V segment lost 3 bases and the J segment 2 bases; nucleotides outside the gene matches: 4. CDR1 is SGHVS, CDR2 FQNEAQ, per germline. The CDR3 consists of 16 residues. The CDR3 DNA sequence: TGTGCCAGCAGCTTCCCCGGGACAGGGGCCTACAATGAGCAGTTCTTC. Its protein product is CASSFPGTGAYNEQFF.

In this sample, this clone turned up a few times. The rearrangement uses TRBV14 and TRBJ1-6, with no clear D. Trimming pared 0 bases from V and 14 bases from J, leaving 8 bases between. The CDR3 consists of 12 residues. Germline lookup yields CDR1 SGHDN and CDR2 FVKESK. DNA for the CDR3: TGTGCCAGCAGCCAAGAGTCCGGGGCCCTCCACTTT. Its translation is CASSQESGALHF.

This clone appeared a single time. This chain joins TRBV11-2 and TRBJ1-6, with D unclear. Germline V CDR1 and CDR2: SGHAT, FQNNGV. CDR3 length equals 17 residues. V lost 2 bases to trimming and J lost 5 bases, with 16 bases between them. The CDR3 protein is CASSLTWEVVNNSPLHF. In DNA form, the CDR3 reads TGTGCCAGCAGCTTAACCTGGGAGGTCGTAAATAATTCACCCCTCCACTTT.

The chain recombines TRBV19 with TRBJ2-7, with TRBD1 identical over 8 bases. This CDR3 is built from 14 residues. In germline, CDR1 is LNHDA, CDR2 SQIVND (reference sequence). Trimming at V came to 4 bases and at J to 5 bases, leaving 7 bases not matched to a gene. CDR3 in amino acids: CASSTWTGTDEQYF. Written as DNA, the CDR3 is TGTGCCAGTAGTACGTGGACAGGGACGGACGAGCAGTACTTC. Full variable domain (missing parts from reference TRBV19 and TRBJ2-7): DGGITQSPKYLFRKEGQNVTLSCEQNLNHDAMYWYRQDPGQGLRLIYYSQIVNDFQKGDIAEGYSVSREKKESFPLTVTSAQKNPTAFYLCASSTWTGTDEQYFGPGTRLTVT.

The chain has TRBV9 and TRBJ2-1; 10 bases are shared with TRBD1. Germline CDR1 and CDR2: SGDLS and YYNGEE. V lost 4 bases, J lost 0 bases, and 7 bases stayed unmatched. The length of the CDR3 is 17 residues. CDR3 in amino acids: CASSQNRDRGSYNEQFF. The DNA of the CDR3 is TGTGCCAGCAGCCAGAACCGGGACAGGGGCTCCTACAATGAGCAGTTCTTC.